This T cell receptor beta chain was captured in a study of cytomegalovirus exposure and HLA in healthy donors (dated by TCRdb to the late 2010s). Describing the broader study: An earlier analysis of more than 550 of the donors reported about 260 Gb of sequence data and 95 million to 120 million unique TCR beta sequences obtained from 180 million or so T cells. An early release that covered more than 550 HLA-typed donors contained about 300 gigabases of sequencing data and 65 million to 100 million unique TCR sequences. The genetic ancestry cluster associated with self-reported Caucasian donors included around 76% of the 398 genotyped donors. The study aimed to test whether signatures of past pathogen exposure could be identified by cataloging public T cell receptors. Using immunosequencing, the study profiled T cell repertoires from approximately 700 subjects and related those repertoires to cytomegalovirus serostatus. In addition to the first cohort of 666 subjects, a separate validation cohort of 130 or so different subjects was used. To predict cytomegalovirus infection status, the study brought together high-throughput TCR immunosequencing, statistical association of individual TCRs with disease status, and machine learning. To study patterns of TCR occurrence, a later analysis re-analyzed previously published TCR beta repertoires from around 670 donors and added high-resolution HLA genotyping. Rather than using new phenotypic data, the later analysis identified candidate immune exposures from TCR beta sequences and from how often those sequences occurred across donors. An earlier analysis of 500 to 750 of the donors applied high-throughput TCR beta sequencing to assess whether each TCR beta V gene segment acted as functional or pseudogenic. Donor age, sex, ethnicity and CMV serostatus were compiled together with the repertoire data. Genome-wide SNP genotypes for about three fifths of the roughly 670 donors were used in a later genetic analysis, which treated that subset as a discovery cohort. Every repertoire in the discovery cohort had been generated on one and the same sequencing platform. Class I and class II HLA loci were covered by the typing at four-digit resolution. Typing coverage varied by locus: about 629-630 donors for A, B, C, DRB1 and DQB1; approximately 500 for DQA1; over 600 for DPA1; about 450 for DPB1. Because of strong linkage in the cohort, roughly five DR-DQ haplotypes were treated as single units for association and clustering. On average, 235,054 unique TCR beta nucleotide sequences were sequenced per donor among 398 genotyped donors of the cohort, with roughly a sixth of those sequences being non-productive. What the study reported, not specific to this receptor: In a later genetic analysis, fewer N-insertions in productive TCRs were reported among donors in an Asian-associated ancestry cluster than the roughly 700-donor mean. The sequencing pipeline was judged likely to have produced a cluster of highly shared sequence variants as a technical artifact. According to a later analysis, parvovirus B19, influenza, CMV and Epstein-Barr virus appeared linked to several top co-occurrence clusters. Some IMGT-functional V segments, including TRBV6-2 and TRBV6-3, could not be distinguished by the 87-base-pair reads and were therefore excluded. When HLA alleles, especially DR and DQ, strongly co-occurred, attributing TCR associations to individual alleles was difficult. In a later analysis, most CMV-associated TCR beta chains were found to appear HLA-restricted, with HLA associations seemingly driven largely by CMV exposure. Roughly 17 rarely observed V segments, including chromosome 9 orphons, were excluded from the earlier analysis of approximately 500 of the donors because counts were too low. According to a later analysis, TCR association rates differed among HLA loci, with DRB1 alleles showing the most associated TCRs and HLA-C alleles showing the fewest. In a later analysis, HLA-associated TCR beta chains showed more clonal expansion and lower generation probabilities than non-associated chains that were equally common. In an earlier analysis of roughly 560 of the donors, most TCR beta V segments were observed in productive rearrangements about 87% or about 30% of the time, broadly matching IMGT annotations. Correlated functional status among segregating V segments might be attributable to linkage disequilibrium, but an unknown experimental factor could not be ruled out. It was suggested by the authors that the approach could potentially be generalized to other disease states and immunological phenotypes. Cytomegalovirus status was reported to be diagnosed by the classifier with high specificity and sensitivity in both the original and validation cohorts. A total of 150 to 200 TCR beta chains were listed by the study as associated with cytomegalovirus. A further reported finding was that TCR beta sequences accurately predicted the HLA-A and HLA-B alleles for most subjects in the first cohort. Three of the identified cytomegalovirus-associated TCR beta chains were confirmed in vitro to be specific for cytomegalovirus antigens. CMV serostatus was the only immune exposure information available for the cohort. Most TCR sequences were observed very rarely across donors, whereas some public TCRs were present in many individuals. This cohort had only TCR beta chains sequenced, and the lack of alpha or paired-chain data limited which features could be detected. Specific HLA alleles were associated with 15,000 to 20,000 TCR beta sequences at a false discovery rate of 0.05 in a later analysis. V-gene and J-gene trimming of TCR beta chains was associated with a missense DCLRE1C variant in a later genetic analysis, and the association was replicated in an independent cohort. Because HLA typing was missing for some donors at each locus, association tests included only the typed subset. Roughly uniform sequencing depth across donors was assumed in presence/absence analyses, although this assumption may not hold.

This clone was recorded only once. Its antigen has not been determined. There are no base qualities to consult, and no much larger clone falls within one base. V trim: 3 bases; J trim: 2 bases; unmatched bases: 5. CDR1 MGHDK and CDR2 SYGVNS are derived from the germline V gene. Measured from the cysteine to the phenylalanine, the CDR3 is 15 residues long. The only DNA kept is the CDR3, 45 bases in frame from the first base. In total, roughly 670 healthy bone marrow donors made up the cohort. Cohort members were all nominally healthy when sampled, although unrecorded immune exposures were likely present. The donor tested CMV seronegative and was one of the 352 seronegative cohort members. Every donor gave a peripheral blood sample, and the peripheral blood mononuclear cells from that sample were used for TCR beta sequencing. Genomic DNA extraction from the blood cell samples was performed with the Qiagen DNeasy Blood Extraction Kit.

Libraries were constructed by the immunoSEQ multiplex PCR assay. For the multiplex PCR, a mixture combining 60 forward primers for TCR Vbeta segments and 13 reverse primers for TCR Jbeta segments was used. The CDR3 region of rearranged TCR beta genes was amplified from genomic DNA by a multiplex PCR assay. Amplified TCR beta libraries were sequenced as 87-base-pair reads on the Illumina HiSeq System. In the paper's pipeline: In a later analysis, tens of millions of unique TCR beta chains were counted across the approximately 640 repertoires, and approximately 11 million of these chains were shared by at least two donors. To remove PCR and sequencing errors, raw reads were error-corrected and collapsed into unique sequences using a nearest-neighbor algorithm that merged closely related sequences. To assign V, D and J gene segments, CDR3 sequences were aligned to IMGT reference sequences. Each retained sequence needed at least a six-nucleotide match to both a V gene segment and a J gene segment. A rearrangement counted as productive if the CDR3 had no stop codons and remained in frame with V and J, and every other rearrangement counted as non-productive. Following IMGT convention, CDR3 was defined as the stretch from the second conserved V-encoded cysteine up to the conserved J-encoded phenylalanine. The earlier analysis of around 640 of the donors excluded sequences that lacked an unambiguous match to a single V gene segment. In an earlier analysis of 587 of the donors, a V segment was called functional when productive rearrangements were above 56.7%, and segregating when the standard deviation between donors exceeded 5%. A statistical classification framework was built for diagnosing cytomegalovirus status from the catalog of TCR beta chain sequences. V and J gene assignment, in a later analysis, came from comparing TCR nucleotide sequences with IMGT/GENE-DB human TR gene sequences. Using the TCRdist pipeline, a later analysis assigned CDR3 sequences along with most-parsimonious VDJ recombination scenarios. A later analysis defined each TCR beta chain by its CDR3 amino acid sequence plus V-gene family, and excluded reads lacking a unique V-gene family. In a later analysis, 450 to 600 highly shared, low-generation-probability nucleotide sequences were removed to address suspected cross-contamination and a sequencing artifact. A later analysis calculated a clonal expansion index for each public chain from normalized within-repertoire ranks of inferred template counts. Generation probabilities in a later analysis came from a VDJ recombination model fitted to out-of-frame rearrangements, and those results were checked against IGoR. Hypergeometric tests were used in a later analysis to score TCR-TCR, TCR-HLA and TCR-CMV co-occurrence, with a repertoire-size bias correction applied to the TCR pairs. To estimate false discovery rates, a later analysis permuted the HLA or CMV assignments 20 times. In a later analysis, co-occurring TCRs were grouped using DBSCAN, with TCRdist sequence similarity added in when clustering inside HLA-allele-positive subsets. Repertoires with fewer than 30,000 or more than 120,000 public chains were left out of co-occurrence clustering, as were about 5 repertoires with anomalous nucleotide sharing. Here the immuneACCESS table is served through TCRdb, limited to in-frame sequences with V and J called. Missing clones are a known gap in these copies; in checked studies unresolved V genes cover under half, and the rest lacks a known reason. Clone size and the V and J calls come from that table; the DNA yielded D and trimming. The sample contains 120,000 or so clones, about 80% of them found a single time. 1% of the sample belongs to the ten largest clones.

Sequencing was carried out using PBMCs. The V and J genes are TRBV25-1 and TRBJ2-3; 7 bases in the junction line up with TRBD1. This TCR was recovered from a middle-aged man in good health and CMV-seronegative. The CDR3 corresponds to CASSESDRSTDTQYF. The DNA sequence follows: TGTGCCAGCAGTGAGTCGGACAGGTCCACAGATACGCAGTATTTT.